This T cell receptor (beta chain) emerged from a study of T cells in localized non-small cell lung cancer. Notes on the study in general: Uninvolved adjacent lung, not tumor, had the highest T cell clonality. One tumor region alone was sequenced, and heterogeneity therefore remains possible. Longer overall survival was seen with higher T cell density measured in blood. Within adjacent lung there appeared a median 57 of the top 100 tumor clones.

Trimming removed 6 bases from V and 9 bases from J; junction bases left unmatched: 14. The CDR3 totals 17 residues. Germline lookup yields CDR1 MRHNA and CDR2 SNTAGT. The protocol was immunoSEQ multiplex PCR, while the TCRdb copy is restricted to in-frame clones and leaves out a portion. This table holds some 14,000 clones, roughly 89% found once. Concerning this clone itself: Its antigen is unknown.

V gene TRBV6-4 combines with J gene TRBJ2-1; TRBD2 agrees at 13 bases. The source is a man aged 35-69 years with stage III lung adenocarcinoma. The specimen comprised peripheral blood mononuclear cells, sampled before any cancer treatment. CDR3 protein: CASSLQGLAGEVGEQFF. CDR3 coding DNA: TGTGCCAGCAGCCTGCAAGGACTAGCGGGAGAGGTCGGTGAGCAGTTCTTC.